This TCR beta chain comes out of a study of OX40 agonist ivuxolimab in advanced cancers. Points from the study as a whole: CD4+ and CD8+ blood T cells expanded clonally by week 6 at 0.1 to 3.0 mg/kg.

The germline V and J ends were trimmed by 0 bases and 1 base, with 16 bases remaining between them. The CDR3 loop spans 18 amino acids. Germline V CDR1 and CDR2: SGHTA, FQGNSA. The data were produced by immunoSEQ multiplex PCR, yet TCRdb's version contains in-frame clones alone and is incomplete. The sample shows about 78,000 clones, approximately 81% of them seen only once. In the case of this clone: Its antigen is not identified.

This receptor was obtained from an adult with an advanced solid tumor such as melanoma, head and neck, liver or kidney cancer. The specimen was CD4+ or CD8+ T cells sorted from blood, collected in a trial of the OX40 agonist ivuxolimab. This chain links TRBV7-2 with TRBJ1-5; D is possibly TRBD1 (5 bases). The CDR3, as DNA: TGTGCCAGCAGCTTAGCGCTATGGGCGGGGCAAAGCAATCAGCCCCAGCATTTT. Translated, it gives CASSLALWAGQSNQPQHF. Complete variable domain (other parts from reference TRBV7-2 and TRBJ1-5): GAGVSQSPSNKVTEKGKDVELRCDPISGHTALYWYRQSLGQGLEFLIYFQGNSAPDKSGLPSDRFSAERTGGSVSTLTIQRTQQEDSAVYLCASSLALWAGQSNQPQHFGDGTRLSIL.